This T cell receptor beta chain came from a study of cytomegalovirus exposure and HLA in healthy donors. Note on this clone: Antigen: not known.

This PCR relied on a set of 60 Vbeta primers and 13 Jbeta primers. Only in-frame clones appear in the TCRdb table, and some are missing; sequencing was by immunoSEQ multiplex PCR. This table has just over 150,000 clones, 84% appearing once. Whole-study findings and limits: As a later analysis showed, several of the most significant clusters appeared to be linked to common viral pathogens. It was approximately 150 TCR beta chains that were listed as cytomegalovirus-associated. In a later analysis, a missense DCLRE1C variant was linked to TCR beta V- and J-gene trimming.

The sequencing input was PBMCs. The source is a man between 18 and 29 years old in good health and CMV-seronegative.

The CDR3 reads CASSQAGGLDEQYF. The DNA for the CDR3 is TGCGCCAGCAGCCAGGCAGGGGGCCTGGACGAGCAGTACTTC. This chain joins TRBV4-1 and TRBJ2-7; 8 bases are a match to TRBD1. The CDR3 spans 14 residues. Germline V gene sequence: CDR1 MGHRA, CDR2 YSYEKL. Germline trimming cut 3 bases from V and 5 bases from J; bases unmatched to any gene: 6.